A single sample is the source of the 6 T cell receptor beta chains below, sequenced in a study of blood T cells in healthy people across ages. Alongside a J-beta primer mix, a sample-barcoded 5' primer served in a second PCR lasting about 7 to 12 cycles. From the 5' RACE reads, TCRdb called clonotypes with MiXCR, one entry per CDR3 protein. Altogether fewer than 800,000 distinct CDR3 sequences are present, 45% to 50% being singletons, with the ten largest covering approximately 32%. Source material: blood. These receptors were collected from a woman aged 60-75 years in good health.

The gene calls are TRBV12-3 or TRBV12-4 and TRBJ2-3; 8 bases map to TRBD2. The CDR3 length is 15 residues. The J segment lost 8 bases and the V segment lost 3 bases, leaving 10 bases of the junction unmatched. CDR3 in amino acids: CASSFGPGGRATQYF. The CDR3 DNA follows: TGTGCCAGCAGTTTTGGGCCGGGGGGGAGGGCTACGCAGTATTTT.

The rearrangement uses TRBV4-2 and TRBJ2-5; 13 bases are shared with TRBD2. V lost 4 bases and J lost 5; bases outside the gene matches: 4. Germline loops: CDR1 LGHNA, CDR2 YNFKEQ. CDR3 length: 15 amino acids. CDR3 region: CASSPGTSGIETQYF. DNA for the CDR3: TGTGCCAGCAGCCCGGGGACTAGCGGGATTGAGACCCAGTACTTC.

This sequence joins TRBV5-1 and TRBJ2-1; no clear D. The CDR3 runs to 16 residues. Deletions cut 0 bases from V and 7 bases from J, with 17 bases between. Germline CDR1 SGHRS, CDR2 YFSETQ. CDR3 coding DNA: TGCGCCAGCAGCTTGGTGTCTGGGCTAATGGGAAATGAGCAGTTCTTC. The encoded protein is CASSLVSGLMGNEQFF.

The rearrangement uses TRBV11-3 and TRBJ2-1; 10 bases align to TRBD2. The CDR3 contains 16 residues. V gave up 1 base and J gave up 6 bases; unmatched junction bases: 6. Germline assignment: CDR1 SGHNT and CDR2 YENEEA. The CDR3 region is CASSLGGAGGLNEQFF. CDR3 DNA sequence: TGTGCCAGCAGCTTAGGGGGAGCGGGAGGGCTCAATGAGCAGTTCTTC.

The chain recombines TRBV20-1 with TRBJ2-3; no clear D. The V end lost 6 bases, the J end lost 6 bases, and 13 bases lay between the germline ends. The CDR3 has 12 amino acids. Germline-derived CDR1 and CDR2 are DFQATT and SNEGSKA (reference sequence). The CDR3 DNA is TGCAGTGCCCTCGCGATGGCGGATACGCAGTATTTT. Residues: CSALAMADTQYF.

The chain links TRBV3-1 to TRBJ2-1; the D is unclear. The closer fit of TRBJ2-7 to the DNA end suggests the J call may be wrong. The CDR3 spans 16 residues. Germline-derived CDR1 and CDR2 are LGHDT and YNNKEL (reference sequence). Here the CDR3 DNA reads TGTGCCAGCAGCCAGCCCCTCGAGAGCTCCTACAATGAGCAGTACTTC. It codes for CASSQPLESSYNEQYF.